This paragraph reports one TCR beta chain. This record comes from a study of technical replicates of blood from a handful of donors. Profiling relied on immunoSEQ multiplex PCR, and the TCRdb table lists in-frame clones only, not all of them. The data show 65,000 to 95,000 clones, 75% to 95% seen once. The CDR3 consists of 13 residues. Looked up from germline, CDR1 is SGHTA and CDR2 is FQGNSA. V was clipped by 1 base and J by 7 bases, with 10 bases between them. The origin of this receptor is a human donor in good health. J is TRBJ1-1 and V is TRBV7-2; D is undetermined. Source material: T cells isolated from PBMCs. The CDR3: CASSLVRQHEAFF. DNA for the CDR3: TGTGCCAGCAGCTTAGTTCGCCAACATGAAGCTTTCTTT. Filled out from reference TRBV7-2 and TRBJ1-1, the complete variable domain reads GAGVSQSPSNKVTEKGKDVELRCDPISGHTALYWYRQSLGQGLEFLIYFQGNSAPDKSGLPSDRFSAERTGGSVSTLTIQRTQQEDSAVYLCASSLVRQHEAFFGQGTRLTVV.